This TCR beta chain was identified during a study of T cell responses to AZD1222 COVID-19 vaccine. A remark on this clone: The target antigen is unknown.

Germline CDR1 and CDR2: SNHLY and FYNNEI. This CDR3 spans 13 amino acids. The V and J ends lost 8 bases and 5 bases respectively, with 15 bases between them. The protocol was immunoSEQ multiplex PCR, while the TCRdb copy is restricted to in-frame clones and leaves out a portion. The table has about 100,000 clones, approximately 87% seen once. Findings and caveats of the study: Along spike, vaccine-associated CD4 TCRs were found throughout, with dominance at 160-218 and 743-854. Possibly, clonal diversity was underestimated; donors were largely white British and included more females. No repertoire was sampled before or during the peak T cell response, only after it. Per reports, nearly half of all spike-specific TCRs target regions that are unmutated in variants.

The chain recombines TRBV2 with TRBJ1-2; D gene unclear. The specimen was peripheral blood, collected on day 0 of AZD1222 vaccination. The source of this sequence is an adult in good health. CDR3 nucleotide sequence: TGTGCCAGCCGGGAGGTAAGCCAGTATGGCTACACCTTC. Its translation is CASREVSQYGYTF.